These T cell receptor beta chains were read from a single sample in a study of shared clonotypes between healthy human individuals. Clones were sequenced by immunoSEQ multiplex PCR, and TCRdb holds only the in-frame ones, with some missing. The sample yields millions of clones, approximately 94% seen once. Sequenced: naive CD8+ T cells sorted from blood. The source is a man aged 18 to 35 in good health. Each CDR3 is given with its conserved first and last residue. D genes are given only for firm matches. Size tells how often a clone was seen (once, few, many) or the class of an expanded clone, and some rows leave it out.

j_gene: TRBJ1-1; abundance: NA; v_gene: TRBV7-9; d_gene: NA; CDR3aa: CASSPFGDTEAFF; CDR3nt: TGTGCCAGCAGCCCCTTCGGAGATACTGAAGCTTTCTTT
j_gene: TRBJ1-2; abundance: few; v_gene: TRBV5-1; d_gene: TRBD1; CDR3aa: CASSQGQGAGGYTF; CDR3nt: TGCGCCAGCAGCCAAGGACAGGGGGCTGGAGGCTACACCTTC
j_gene: TRBJ2-5; abundance: NA; v_gene: TRBV12-5; d_gene: NA; CDR3aa: CASGLQEEETQYF; CDR3nt: TGTGCTAGTGGTTTGCAGGAGGAAGAGACCCAGTACTTC
j_gene: TRBJ2-7; abundance: NA; v_gene: TRBV27; d_gene: NA; CDR3aa: CASSSAGTIYEQYF; CDR3nt: TGTGCCAGCAGTTCGGCAGGGACGATCTACGAGCAGTACTTC
j_gene: TRBJ1-3; abundance: NA; v_gene: TRBV28; d_gene: NA; CDR3aa: CASSKRTAGNTIYF; CDR3nt: TGTGCCAGCAGCAAGCGGACAGCTGGAAACACCATATATTTT
j_gene: TRBJ2-7; abundance: NA; v_gene: TRBV7-6; d_gene: TRBD2; CDR3aa: CASSLGRAPSPSGSSYEQYF; CDR3nt: TGTGCCAGCAGCTTAGGAAGGGCACCAAGCCCTAGCGGTTCTTCCTACGAGCAGTACTTC
j_gene: TRBJ2-1; abundance: few; v_gene: TRBV30; d_gene: NA; CDR3aa: CAWSVANEQFF; CDR3nt: TGTGCCTGGAGTGTAGCGAATGAGCAGTTCTTC
j_gene: TRBJ2-7; abundance: NA; v_gene: TRBV4-1; d_gene: TRBD2; CDR3aa: CASSAGLASYEQYF; CDR3nt: TGCGCCAGCAGCGCGGGACTAGCGAGCTACGAGCAGTACTTC
j_gene: TRBJ2-7; abundance: NA; v_gene: TRBV6-5; d_gene: NA; CDR3aa: CASSYSAGHQSYEQYF; CDR3nt: TGTGCCAGCAGTTACTCGGCCGGACACCAATCCTACGAGCAGTACTTC
j_gene: TRBJ2-3; abundance: NA; v_gene: TRBV10-3; d_gene: NA; CDR3aa: CAISATDNTDTQYF; CDR3nt: TGTGCCATCAGTGCCACCGATAACACAGATACGCAGTATTTT
j_gene: TRBJ2-1; abundance: NA; v_gene: TRBV29-1; d_gene: NA; CDR3aa: CSANREGNEQFF; CDR3nt: TGCAGCGCTAACAGGGAAGGCAATGAGCAGTTCTTC
j_gene: TRBJ2-1; abundance: NA; v_gene: TRBV19; d_gene: NA; CDR3aa: CASSILTSSYNEQFF; CDR3nt: TGTGCCAGTAGTATATTGACTAGCTCCTACAATGAGCAGTTCTTC
j_gene: TRBJ2-5; abundance: NA; v_gene: TRBV7-9; d_gene: TRBD2; CDR3aa: CASTLAGGQETQYF; CDR3nt: TGTGCCAGCACATTAGCGGGGGGACAAGAGACCCAGTACTTC
j_gene: TRBJ1-6; abundance: NA; v_gene: TRBV27; d_gene: NA; CDR3aa: CASSPRWGISYNSPLHF; CDR3nt: TGTGCCAGCAGTCCTCGGTGGGGAATCTCCTATAATTCACCCCTCCACTTT
j_gene: TRBJ1-2; abundance: NA; v_gene: TRBV7-2; d_gene: NA; CDR3aa: CASSGRTANYGYTF; CDR3nt: TGTGCCAGCAGCGGACGAACAGCTAACTATGGCTACACCTTC
j_gene: TRBJ2-7; abundance: NA; v_gene: TRBV27; d_gene: TRBD2; CDR3aa: CASSPVFSGGPYEQYF; CDR3nt: TGTGCCAGCAGTCCCGTCTTTAGCGGGGGGCCCTACGAGCAGTACTTC
j_gene: TRBJ2-7; abundance: NA; v_gene: TRBV10-3; d_gene: NA; CDR3aa: CAVQGTLSYEQYF; CDR3nt: TGTGCCGTACAGGGGACTCTCTCCTACGAGCAGTACTTC
j_gene: TRBJ1-4; abundance: NA; v_gene: TRBV6-5; d_gene: NA; CDR3aa: CASSNRAGNEKLFF; CDR3nt: TGTGCCAGCAGTAACCGGGCAGGGAATGAAAAACTGTTTTTT
j_gene: TRBJ1-2; abundance: NA; v_gene: TRBV6-9; d_gene: NA; CDR3aa: CASDPEQGQCNYGYTF; CDR3nt: TGTGCCAGCGATCCCGAACAGGGACAATGCAACTATGGCTACACCTTC
j_gene: TRBJ2-7; abundance: NA; v_gene: TRBV10-2; d_gene: TRBD2; CDR3aa: CASRGGLAAVYEQYF; CDR3nt: TGCGCCAGCAGGGGAGGACTAGCGGCAGTTTACGAGCAGTACTTC
j_gene: TRBJ2-7; abundance: NA; v_gene: TRBV15; d_gene: TRBD2; CDR3aa: CATSRPILAGGTYEQYF; CDR3nt: TGTGCCACCAGCAGACCTATCCTAGCGGGAGGTACCTACGAGCAGTACTTC
j_gene: TRBJ1-5; abundance: NA; v_gene: TRBV7-9; d_gene: NA; CDR3aa: CASSPLGDSNQPQHF; CDR3nt: TGTGCCAGCAGCCCCCTCGGGGATAGCAATCAGCCCCAGCATTTT
j_gene: TRBJ2-3; abundance: NA; v_gene: TRBV12-5; d_gene: NA; CDR3aa: CASGLPGADLTDTQYF; CDR3nt: TGTGCTAGTGGATTACCAGGGGCGGATCTCACAGATACGCAGTATTTT
j_gene: TRBJ1-2; abundance: NA; v_gene: TRBV19; d_gene: NA; CDR3aa: CASSITGLIDYGYTF; CDR3nt: TGTGCCAGTAGTATTACAGGACTGATAGACTATGGCTACACCTTC
j_gene: TRBJ2-1; abundance: NA; v_gene: TRBV9; d_gene: TRBD1; CDR3aa: CASSPWTGAYNEQFF; CDR3nt: TGTGCCAGCAGCCCTTGGACAGGGGCCTACAATGAGCAGTTCTTC
j_gene: TRBJ1-3; abundance: NA; v_gene: TRBV4-1; d_gene: NA; CDR3aa: CASSPRKQGSGNTIYF; CDR3nt: TGCGCCAGCAGCCCGCGTAAACAGGGATCTGGAAACACCATATATTTT
j_gene: TRBJ1-1; abundance: once; v_gene: TRBV7-9; d_gene: TRBD1; CDR3aa: CASSLADRGHTEAFF; CDR3nt: TGTGCCAGCAGCCTCGCCGACAGGGGGCACACTGAAGCTTTCTTT
j_gene: TRBJ2-7; abundance: NA; v_gene: TRBV6-5; d_gene: NA; CDR3aa: CASRPGTVVSYEQYF; CDR3nt: TGTGCCAGCAGGCCGGGGACGGTCGTCTCCTACGAGCAGTACTTC
j_gene: TRBJ2-1; abundance: NA; v_gene: TRBV9; d_gene: TRBD1; CDR3aa: CASSVGQGEQFF; CDR3nt: TGTGCCAGCAGCGTAGGACAGGGTGAGCAGTTCTTC
j_gene: TRBJ2-7; abundance: NA; v_gene: TRBV9; d_gene: TRBD2; CDR3aa: CASSVAGGWEQYF; CDR3nt: TGTGCCAGCAGCGTAGCCGGGGGGTGGGAGCAGTACTTC
j_gene: TRBJ2-1; abundance: NA; v_gene: TRBV4-2; d_gene: TRBD2; CDR3aa: CASSPLLAGEYNEQFF; CDR3nt: TGTGCCAGCAGCCCTCTTTTAGCGGGGGAGTACAATGAGCAGTTCTTC
j_gene: TRBJ1-1; abundance: NA; v_gene: TRBV28; d_gene: NA; CDR3aa: CASSPTVNTEAFF; CDR3nt: TGTGCCAGCAGTCCGACAGTGAACACTGAAGCTTTCTTT
j_gene: TRBJ2-5; abundance: NA; v_gene: TRBV4-3; d_gene: TRBD2; CDR3aa: CASSQDLGLAAPGQYF; CDR3nt: TGCGCCAGCAGCCAAGATCTTGGGCTAGCGGCCCCAGGACAGTACTTC
j_gene: TRBJ2-1; abundance: NA; v_gene: TRBV7-3; d_gene: TRBD1; CDR3aa: CASSLTPQGALDEQFF; CDR3nt: TGTGCCAGCAGCTTAACCCCTCAGGGGGCTTTGGATGAGCAGTTCTTC
j_gene: TRBJ1-2; abundance: NA; v_gene: TRBV4-1; d_gene: NA; CDR3aa: CASSQGRENYGYTF; CDR3nt: TGCGCCAGCAGCCAAGGCAGGGAGAACTATGGCTACACCTTC
j_gene: TRBJ2-1; abundance: NA; v_gene: TRBV7-3; d_gene: TRBD2; CDR3aa: CASSLGGGSYNEQFF; CDR3nt: TGTGCCAGCAGCCTCGGCGGGGGTTCCTACAATGAGCAGTTCTTC
j_gene: TRBJ2-7; abundance: NA; v_gene: TRBV7-6; d_gene: NA; CDR3aa: CASSLVAQGSEQYF; CDR3nt: TGTGCCAGCAGCTTAGTCGCCCAGGGCTCCGAGCAGTACTTC
j_gene: TRBJ1-2; abundance: NA; v_gene: TRBV4-1; d_gene: NA; CDR3aa: CASRPQAPGSNYGYTF; CDR3nt: TGCGCCAGCAGGCCCCAGGCCCCCGGGTCCAACTATGGCTACACCTTC
j_gene: TRBJ2-5; abundance: once; v_gene: TRBV10-3; d_gene: NA; CDR3aa: CAISEDSAQETQYF; CDR3nt: TGTGCCATCAGTGAGGACAGCGCGCAAGAGACCCAGTACTTC
j_gene: TRBJ1-1; abundance: NA; v_gene: TRBV30; d_gene: TRBD1; CDR3aa: CAWGKTGLVAFF; CDR3nt: TGTGCCTGGGGAAAGACAGGGCTTGTAGCTTTCTTT
j_gene: TRBJ2-3; abundance: once; v_gene: TRBV19; d_gene: NA; CDR3aa: CASSVLGSTDTQYF; CDR3nt: TGTGCCAGTAGTGTACTCGGGAGCACAGATACGCAGTATTTT
j_gene: TRBJ2-3; abundance: NA; v_gene: TRBV5-1; d_gene: TRBD2; CDR3aa: CASSLPGLAGTSTDTQYF; CDR3nt: TGCGCCAGCAGCTTACCGGGACTAGCGGGAACTAGCACAGATACGCAGTATTTT
j_gene: TRBJ2-7; abundance: NA; v_gene: TRBV4-1; d_gene: NA; CDR3aa: CASSASPLRVSYEQYF; CDR3nt: TGCGCCAGCAGCGCGAGCCCGTTGAGGGTTTCGTACGAGCAGTACTTC
j_gene: TRBJ2-7; abundance: once; v_gene: TRBV19; d_gene: TRBD1; CDR3aa: CASRPRDRVYEQYF; CDR3nt: TGTGCCAGTAGGCCCAGGGACAGGGTCTACGAGCAGTACTTC
j_gene: TRBJ1-2; abundance: once; v_gene: TRBV9; d_gene: TRBD1; CDR3aa: CASSVSDRVRYGYTF; CDR3nt: TGTGCCAGCAGCGTATCCGACAGGGTGCGCTATGGCTACACCTTC
j_gene: TRBJ2-7; abundance: NA; v_gene: TRBV6-1; d_gene: NA; CDR3aa: CASSEWVAYEQYF; CDR3nt: TGTGCCAGCAGTGAATGGGTGGCCTACGAGCAGTACTTC
j_gene: TRBJ1-1; abundance: NA; v_gene: TRBV5-1; d_gene: NA; CDR3aa: CASSLMGPNTEAFF; CDR3nt: TGCGCCAGCAGCTTGATGGGGCCGAACACTGAAGCTTTCTTT